This passage covers 5 T cell receptor beta chains from one sample sequenced in a study of T cell changes during pregnancy in multiple sclerosis. The data were produced by immunoSEQ multiplex PCR, yet TCRdb's version contains in-frame clones alone and is incomplete. The repertoire holds tens of thousands of clones, with approximately 91% as singletons. The material sequenced was CD8+ T cells from peripheral blood mononuclear cells, taken in the third trimester of pregnancy. These receptors came from a female donor with multiple sclerosis, enrolled in a pregnancy study.

This chain joins TRBV7-6 and TRBJ1-3, with 8 bases aligning to TRBD1. CDR3 size: 17 residues. The ends lost 1 base at V and 0 bases at J; junction bases unmatched: 5. Germline V gene data show CDR1 as SGHVS and CDR2 as FNYEAQ. Here the CDR3 reads CASSLVPTGDSGNTIYF. As DNA, the CDR3 is TGTGCCAGCAGCTTAGTCCCGACAGGGGACTCTGGAAACACCATATATTTT.

The chain has TRBV6-4 and TRBJ2-3, with D perhaps TRBD2 (6 bases). Germline CDR1 MRHNA, CDR2 SNTAGT. V dropped 2 bases and J dropped 0 bases, with 9 bases sitting between them. The CDR3 contains 15 residues. The chain's CDR3 is CASSDGGTSTDTQYF. Written as DNA, the CDR3 is TGTGCCAGCAGTGACGGGGGGACTAGCACAGATACGCAGTATTTT.

This CDR3 reads CASSLPTQGRGAWDEQFF. The CDR3 DNA reads TGTGCCAGCAGCTTGCCCACCCAGGGGCGGGGGGCGTGGGATGAGCAGTTCTTC. V usage is TRBV7-9 and J usage is TRBJ2-1; 8 nucleotides match TRBD2. The CDR3 has 18 residues. The V gene end was trimmed by 3 bases and the J gene end by 8 bases; junction bases not matched to a gene: 18. Germline values: CDR1 SEHNR, CDR2 FQNEAQ (reference sequence).

This chain links TRBV6-6 with TRBJ2-2; 8 bases fit TRBD1. CDR1 and CDR2 from the germline V gene are MNHNY and SVGAGI (reference sequence). Trimming took 7 bases from V and 3 from J; bases not matched to a gene: 4. CDR3 length equals 14 residues. CDR3 coding DNA: TGTGCCAGCATGGTGACAGGGGACACCGGGGAGCTGTTTTTT. This gives the protein CASMVTGDTGELFF.

The chain uses TRBV5-6 and TRBJ1-2; D may be TRBD1 (6 bases). From germline, CDR1 is SGHDT and CDR2 YYEEEE. Trimming left V 0 bases short and J 7 bases short, with 16 bases between. The CDR3 runs to 15 residues. CDR3 nucleotides: TGTGCCAGCAGCTTGGAAGCACAGGGAGTAGGTGGCTACACCTTC. Translated: CASSLEAQGVGGYTF.